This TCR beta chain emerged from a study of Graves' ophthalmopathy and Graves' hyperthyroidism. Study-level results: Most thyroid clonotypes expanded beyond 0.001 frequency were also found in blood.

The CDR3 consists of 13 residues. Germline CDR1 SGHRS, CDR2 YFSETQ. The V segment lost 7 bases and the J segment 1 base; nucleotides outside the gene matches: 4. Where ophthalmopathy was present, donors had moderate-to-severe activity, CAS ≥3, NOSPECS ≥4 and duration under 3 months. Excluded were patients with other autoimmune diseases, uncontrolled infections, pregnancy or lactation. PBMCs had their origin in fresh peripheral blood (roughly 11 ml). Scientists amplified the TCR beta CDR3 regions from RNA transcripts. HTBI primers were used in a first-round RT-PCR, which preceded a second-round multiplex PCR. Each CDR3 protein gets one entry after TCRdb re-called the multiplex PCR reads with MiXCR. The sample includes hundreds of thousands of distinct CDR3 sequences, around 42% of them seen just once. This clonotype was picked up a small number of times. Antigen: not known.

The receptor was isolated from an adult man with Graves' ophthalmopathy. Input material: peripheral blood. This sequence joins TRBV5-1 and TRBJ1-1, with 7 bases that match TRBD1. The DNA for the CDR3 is TGCGCCAGCTCGGGACAGACGAACACTGAAGCTTTCTTT. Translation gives CASSGQTNTEAFF.